Below, one TCR beta chain is given with its context. Its antigen is not known. The germline V gene has CDR1 MNHEY and CDR2 SMNVEV (reference sequence). The V gene end was trimmed by 5 bases and the J gene end by 5 bases; junction bases not matched to a gene: 5. This CDR3 is 15 amino acids long. The repertoire was sequenced with immunoSEQ multiplex PCR; TCRdb's copy has only in-frame clones and lacks some. Of around 180,000 clones detected, 85% to 95% appear once; the ten largest clones hold about 10%. These data belong to a study of T cell responses to AZD1222 COVID-19 vaccine. The study, taken as a whole, reports: Donor demographics were predominantly white British with a female majority; clonal diversity may be underestimated.

The gene calls are TRBV27 and TRBJ2-5; 13 bases fit TRBD2. The sequencing here drew on peripheral blood, taken on day 0 of AZD1222 vaccination. This clonotype originated in an adult in good health. CDR3 sequence (DNA): TGTGCCAGCAGTGATGTGACTAGCGGGGGGGAGACCCAGTACTTC. It is translated as CASSDVTSGGETQYF.